This section outlines one T cell receptor (beta chain) sequence together with its context. Its antigen is not known. The data were taken from a study of T cell responses to AZD1222 COVID-19 vaccine. Study results and limitations: Unmutated variant regions reportedly attract nearly half of all spike-specific TCRs. Spike-wide vaccine-associated CD4 TCRs dominated at 160-218 and 743-854. Donors, mostly white British, included more females; clonal diversity was possibly underestimated. None of the repertoires were sampled until the peak T cell response had passed.

Using immunoSEQ multiplex PCR, the repertoire was profiled, and TCRdb retains in-frame clones only, with some absent. Of roughly 120,000 clones in the sample, about 88% were seen once. The CDR3 extends over 16 amino acids. V lost 1 base and J lost 0, with 10 bases in between. Germline values: CDR1 SEHNR, CDR2 FQNEAQ (reference sequence). This receptor was taken from an adult in good health. The chain carries TRBV7-9 and TRBJ1-3; D is unclear. The source was peripheral blood, collected on day 0 of AZD1222 vaccination. DNA of the CDR3: TGTGCCAGCAGCTTAGTCACGGGAGGCTCTGGAAACACCATATATTTT. It encodes CASSLVTGGSGNTIYF.